The subject of this entry is one T cell receptor beta chain. This sample stems from a study of patients and donors after allogeneic stem cell transplantation. MiXCR, run by TCRdb on the RT-PCR reads, gives a single entry per CDR3 protein. Here the sample spans some 200,000 distinct CDR3 sequences, around two fifths being singletons. Material for sequencing was blood, either unsorted or a sorted T cell fraction (not recorded which). This TCR was recovered from a human donor who was either an allogeneic HSCT recipient or a stem cell or donor lymphocyte infusion donor (not recorded which). It is not recorded whose cells these are; they may come from a transplant donor.

The CDR3 nucleotides read TGCAGTGCTAGATCGTCGACCGCTGGCAATGAGCAGTTCTTC. This gives the protein CSARSSTAGNEQFF. The V gene is TRBV20-1, the J gene TRBJ2-1; D is unclear. V lost 2 bases and J 6 bases, leaving 14 bases between the germline ends. The CDR3 sequence is 14 residues long. The germline CDR1 and CDR2 sequences are DFQATT and SNEGSKA (reference sequence).